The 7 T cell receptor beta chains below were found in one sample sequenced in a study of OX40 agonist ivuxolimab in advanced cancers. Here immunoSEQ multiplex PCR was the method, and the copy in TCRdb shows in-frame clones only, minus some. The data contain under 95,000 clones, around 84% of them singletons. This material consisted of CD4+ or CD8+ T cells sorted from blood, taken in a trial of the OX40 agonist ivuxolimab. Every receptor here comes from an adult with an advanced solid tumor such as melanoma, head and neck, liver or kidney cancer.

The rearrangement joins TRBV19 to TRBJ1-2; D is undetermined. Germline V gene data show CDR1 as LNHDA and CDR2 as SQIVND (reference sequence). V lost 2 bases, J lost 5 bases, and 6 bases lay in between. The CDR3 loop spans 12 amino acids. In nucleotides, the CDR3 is TGTGCCAGTAGTATAACTGGGTATGGCTACACCTTC. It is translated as CASSITGYGYTF.

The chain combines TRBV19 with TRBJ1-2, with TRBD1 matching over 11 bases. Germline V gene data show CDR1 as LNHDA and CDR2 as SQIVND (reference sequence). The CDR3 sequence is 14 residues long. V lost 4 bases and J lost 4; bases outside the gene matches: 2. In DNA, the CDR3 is TGTGCCAGTAGTACCGGGACAGGGGGCTATGGCTACACCTTC. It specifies CASSTGTGGYGYTF. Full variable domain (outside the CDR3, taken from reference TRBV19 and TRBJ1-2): DGGITQSPKYLFRKEGQNVTLSCEQNLNHDAMYWYRQDPGQGLRLIYYSQIVNDFQKGDIAEGYSVSREKKESFPLTVTSAQKNPTAFYLCASSTGTGGYGYTFGSGTRLTVV.

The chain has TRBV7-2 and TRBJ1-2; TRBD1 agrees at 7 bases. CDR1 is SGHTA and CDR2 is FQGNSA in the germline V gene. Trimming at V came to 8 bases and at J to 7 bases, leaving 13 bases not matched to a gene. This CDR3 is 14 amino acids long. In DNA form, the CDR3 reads TGTGCCAGCTCCAGGGGGGCCAGGGAGACTGGCTACACCTTC. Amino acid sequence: CASSRGARETGYTF.

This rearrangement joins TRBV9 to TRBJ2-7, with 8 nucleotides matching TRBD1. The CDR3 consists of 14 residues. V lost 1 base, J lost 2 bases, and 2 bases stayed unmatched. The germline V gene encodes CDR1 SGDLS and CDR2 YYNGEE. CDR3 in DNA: TGTGCCAGCAGCGTACGGGACAGGACCTACGAGCAGTACGTC. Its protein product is CASSVRDRTYEQYV.

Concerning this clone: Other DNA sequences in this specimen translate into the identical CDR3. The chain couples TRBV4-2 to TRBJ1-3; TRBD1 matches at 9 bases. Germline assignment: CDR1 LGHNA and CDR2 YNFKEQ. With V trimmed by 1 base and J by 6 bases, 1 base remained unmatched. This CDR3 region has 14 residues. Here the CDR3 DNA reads TGTGCCAGCAGCCAAGGACAGGGGGAAAACACCATATATTTT. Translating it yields CASSQGQGENTIYF.

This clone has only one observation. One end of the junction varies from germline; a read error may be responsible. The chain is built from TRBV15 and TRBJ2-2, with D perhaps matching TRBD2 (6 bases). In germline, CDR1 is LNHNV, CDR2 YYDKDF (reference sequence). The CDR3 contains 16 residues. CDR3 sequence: CATSRDSGGNAGELFF. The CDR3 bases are TGTGCCACCAGCAGAGATTCTGGAGGGAACGCCGGGGAGCTGTTTTTT.

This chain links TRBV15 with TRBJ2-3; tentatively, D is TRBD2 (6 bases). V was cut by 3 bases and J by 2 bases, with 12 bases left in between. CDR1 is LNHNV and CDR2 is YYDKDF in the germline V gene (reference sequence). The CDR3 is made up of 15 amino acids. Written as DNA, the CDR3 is TGTGCCACCAGCAGGGAGGGAAAGACCACAGATACGCAGTATTTT. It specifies CATSREGKTTDTQYF.